This TCR beta chain was recovered during a study of PD-1 blockade in classical Hodgkin lymphoma. In the study overall: Nivolumab was administered to patients intravenously at 3 mg/kg every 2 weeks.

Repertoires were generated with immunoSEQ multiplex PCR, while TCRdb's copy carries only in-frame clones and drops some. The sample has about 98,000 clones; 80% to 95% are singletons. Whole-study findings and limits: It was among complete responders that baseline diversity resembled that of newly diagnosed patients. According to reports, newly diagnosed patients had lower baseline TCR diversity than healthy donors, and relapsed/refractory patients had lower baseline TCR diversity still. Only CD4+ TCR diversity, not CD8+, had risen significantly by C4D1.

The CDR3 is 14 residues long. Germline lookup yields CDR1 WNHNN and CDR2 SYGVQD (reference sequence). Trimming removed 8 bases from V and 2 bases from J; junction bases left unmatched: 4. As concerns this clone: What it recognizes is unknown.

There was relapse after autologous stem cell transplantation in every patient, and there was variation in brentuximab vedotin exposure. This receptor was obtained from a human donor with classical Hodgkin lymphoma. The chain links TRBV10-1 to TRBJ2-2; 8 positions match TRBD2. Material: peripheral blood mononuclear cells (PBMCs), obtained at baseline. The CDR3 sequence: CASGTSGNTGELFF. CDR3 nucleotide sequence: TGCGCCAGCGGCACTAGCGGCAACACCGGGGAGCTGTTTTTT.